The present T cell receptor beta chain was sequenced within a study of blood T cell repertoires in COVID-19. About the study: T cells, B-cell-depleted T cells, or PBMCs provided the cDNA or gDNA that served as material.

This clone was recorded only once. Germline CDR1 PRHDT, CDR2 FYEKMQ (reference sequence). The germline V and J ends were trimmed by 3 bases and 9 bases, with 9 bases remaining between them. The CDR3 length is 12 residues. Enrolled during active infection, Seattle patients were then followed longitudinally. The table came from immunoSEQ multiplex PCR; TCRdb's copy has only in-frame clones and leaves some out. The sample lists some 450,000 clones; over 85% were seen once. The sequencing input was peripheral blood. This clonotype was sampled from a man aged 18 to 29 with COVID-19, enrolled during active disease. The chain recombines TRBV13 with TRBJ2-1, with D unresolved. The CDR3, as DNA: TGTGCCAGCAGCTTCCGGGTATCTGAGCAGTTCTTC. It encodes CASSFRVSEQFF.